These T cell receptor beta chains were read from a single sample in a study of blood T cell repertoires in COVID-19. The protocol was immunoSEQ multiplex PCR, while the TCRdb copy is restricted to in-frame clones and leaves out a portion. The data hold approximately 150,000 clones, with over 75% observed a single time. The sample was peripheral blood. The source is a man in his 70s with acute or convalescent COVID-19. The CDR3 runs from the conserved cysteine through the conserved F or W. Fields, in order: J gene, V gene, clone size, D gene, CDR3 DNA, CDR3 protein. D genes are given only for firm matches. Expanded clones get a size class; other rows say once, few or many, or leave the size out.

j_call: TRBJ1-6; v_call: TRBV2; clone_size: .; d_call: TRBD1; cdr3_nt: TGTGCCAGCAGGGAGTTAATGACAGGGGGCAATTCACCCCTCCACTTT; cdr3_aa: CASRELMTGGNSPLHF
j_call: TRBJ1-3; v_call: TRBV6-5; clone_size: .; d_call: .; cdr3_nt: TGTGCCAGCCGGTCAGGGGGAAACACCATATATTTT; cdr3_aa: CASRSGGNTIYF
j_call: TRBJ1-1; v_call: TRBV3-1/TRBV3-2; clone_size: .; d_call: .; cdr3_nt: TGTGCCAGCAGCCCCGGTAGAAGAGCAACTGAAGCTTTCTTT; cdr3_aa: CASSPGRRATEAFF
j_call: TRBJ1-2; v_call: TRBV6-5; clone_size: once; d_call: .; cdr3_nt: TGTGCCACCTTCCACCCCGTCGGGGGAAGGTATGGCTACACCTTC; cdr3_aa: CATFHPVGGRYGYTF
j_call: TRBJ1-2; v_call: TRBV29-1; clone_size: .; d_call: TRBD1; cdr3_nt: TGCAGCGTTGATATCCGGGATTGGGACAGGGGGCGGGATGGCTACACCTTC; cdr3_aa: CSVDIRDWDRGRDGYTF
j_call: TRBJ1-3; v_call: TRBV2; clone_size: once; d_call: .; cdr3_nt: TGTGCCAGCAGTGAGGGGGCGCGAGGAAACACCATATATTTT; cdr3_aa: CASSEGARGNTIYF
j_call: TRBJ2-7; v_call: TRBV10-2; clone_size: once; d_call: TRBD1; cdr3_nt: TGCGCCAGCAGGGGGACAGACTACGAGCAGTACTTC; cdr3_aa: CASRGTDYEQYF
j_call: TRBJ2-2; v_call: TRBV27; clone_size: .; d_call: .; cdr3_nt: TGTGCCAGCAGTTTGCCCTCCCTTGCAGGGGACACCGGGGAGCTGTTTTTT; cdr3_aa: CASSLPSLAGDTGELFF
j_call: TRBJ2-7; v_call: TRBV3-1/TRBV3-2; clone_size: .; d_call: .; cdr3_nt: TGTGCCAGCAGCCAAGATCCAGACTACGAGCAGTACTTC; cdr3_aa: CASSQDPDYEQYF
j_call: TRBJ2-7; v_call: TRBV3-1/TRBV3-2; clone_size: .; d_call: TRBD1; cdr3_nt: TGTGCCAGCAGCCACTACAGGGGATCCGTTCCGACAGTTTACGAGCAGTACTTC; cdr3_aa: CASSHYRGSVPTVYEQYF
j_call: TRBJ1-5; v_call: TRBV28; clone_size: .; d_call: .; cdr3_nt: TGTGCCAGCAGCTCCCGGTTCCCCCAGCATTTT; cdr3_aa: CASSSRFPQHF
j_call: TRBJ1-4; v_call: TRBV10-3; clone_size: .; d_call: TRBD1; cdr3_nt: TGTGCCATCAGGGGGACAGCCAATGAAAAACTGTTTTTT; cdr3_aa: CAIRGTANEKLFF
j_call: TRBJ2-3; v_call: TRBV11-2; clone_size: once; d_call: .; cdr3_nt: TGTGCCAGCAGCTTAAGCCCGTTGGATACGCAGTATTTT; cdr3_aa: CASSLSPLDTQYF
j_call: TRBJ2-5; v_call: TRBV7-9; clone_size: .; d_call: .; cdr3_nt: TGTGCCAGCAGCTTCGGGGGAGAGACCCAGTACTTC; cdr3_aa: CASSFGGETQYF
j_call: TRBJ1-2; v_call: TRBV7-9; clone_size: .; d_call: TRBD1; cdr3_nt: TGTGCCAGCAGCCCACCGGGACAGGGATTGGGTGGCTACACCTTC; cdr3_aa: CASSPPGQGLGGYTF
j_call: TRBJ2-7; v_call: TRBV19; clone_size: once; d_call: .; cdr3_nt: TGTGCCAGTAGTCCGCAGGGGCCTTACGAGCAGTACTTC; cdr3_aa: CASSPQGPYEQYF
j_call: TRBJ2-4; v_call: TRBV27; clone_size: .; d_call: .; cdr3_nt: TGTGCCAGCAGTTTAGTAGACAGGAAACTCCGAGCCAAAAACATTCAGTACTTC; cdr3_aa: CASSLVDRKLRAKNIQYF
j_call: TRBJ1-5; v_call: TRBV7-2; clone_size: .; d_call: TRBD1; cdr3_nt: TGTGCCAGCAGCCGGACAGGAGTTAGCAATCAGCCCCAGCATTTT; cdr3_aa: CASSRTGVSNQPQHF